This record concerns one T cell receptor beta chain sequence. TCRdb reprocessed the 5' RACE reads and reports one entry per CDR3 protein, with no DNA. The sample is made up of about 260,000 distinct CDR3 sequences, and the top ten hold about 0.4% of it. The sample is drawn from a study of T cells expressing NK-cell markers. Germline CDR1 MDHEN, CDR2 SYDVKM. The CDR3 runs 15 residues. The chain joins TRBV28 to TRBJ1-4; TCRdb selects TRBD1, and the lack of DNA leaves this call unchecked. Sequencing was performed on blood T cells: a sorted CD56 or NKG2C T cell subset, CD4+ or CD8+ T cells, or bulk PBMC T cells (not recorded which). This sequence was found in a man younger than 30 in good health. The CDR3 loop is CASRLEGGGYEKLFF.